The clone carrying this T cell receptor beta chain was detected once. Germline is not matched at one junction end, which may reflect a read error. The method was immunoSEQ multiplex PCR; TCRdb's version includes in-frame clones alone and lacks a portion of them. Among some 700,000 clones, 70% to 90% were seen once, and the ten largest hold about 0.0098%. The data were obtained in a study of shared T cell receptors in the human thymus. Another study also made use of these data, one on human thymus T cells. That paper states: Having corrective surgery for congenital heart defects, healthy Finnish infants were the ones who donated. The thymus tissue came from resections taken during corrective heart surgery. Thymic and blood repertoires seemed to show skewed V and J gene use. Overlap was high between thymic repertoires from unrelated individuals, as reported in related research.

The clonotype was recovered from a girl under three years old with a congenital heart defect. The sample was thymocytes.

The CDR3 is CASSEGPGTTKEKLFF. The CDR3 DNA sequence: TGTGCCAGCAGTGAAGGACCCGGGACAACTAAGGAAAAACTGTTTTTT. This chain connects TRBV6-1 to TRBJ1-4; D is possibly TRBD1 (6 bases). Germline CDR1 and CDR2: MNHNS and SASEGT. This CDR3 comprises 16 residues.